The next 28 T cell receptor beta chains were all read from a single sample in a study of blood T cell repertoires in COVID-19. Profiled with immunoSEQ multiplex PCR; TCRdb holds only in-frame clones, not every one. The sample has roughly 75,000 clones, 75% to 90% seen once. Sequenced sample: peripheral blood. Receptor source: a man at least 80 years old with COVID-19, enrolled during active disease.

V is TRBV9 and J is TRBJ1-2; 8 bases fit TRBD1. Germline trimming cut 4 bases from V and 7 bases from J; bases unmatched to any gene: 9. The CDR3 loop spans 14 amino acids. Germline CDR1 SGDLS, CDR2 YYNGEE. CDR3 coding DNA: TGTGCCAGCAGCACATACAGGGGGGAGATTGGCTACACCTTC. It specifies CASSTYRGEIGYTF.

J is TRBJ1-3 and V is TRBV5-6, with D possibly being TRBD1 (5 bases). This CDR3 spans 15 amino acids. The germline V and J ends were trimmed by 3 bases and 2 bases, with 12 bases remaining between them. Germline CDR1 is SGHDT and CDR2 is YYEEEE. Written as DNA, the CDR3 is TGTGCCAGCAGCTCCCAGGGTGGCCCTGGAAACACCATATATTTT. Translating it yields CASSSQGGPGNTIYF. Based on the CDR3 plus reference TRBV5-6 and TRBJ1-3, the full variable domain is DAGVTQSPTHLIKTRGQQVTLRCSPKSGHDTVSWYQQALGQGPQFIFQYYEEEERQRGNFPDRFSGHQFPNYSSELNVNALLLGDSALYLCASSSQGGPGNTIYFGEGSWLTVV.

The chain recombines TRBV9 with TRBJ1-6, with a tentative D call TRBD1 (5 bases). This CDR3 contains 15 residues. V was pared by 0 bases and J by 4 bases, with 8 bases between. Germline lookup yields CDR1 SGDLS and CDR2 YYNGEE. CDR3 DNA: TGTGCCAGCAGCGTAGATGGGGCTTATAATTCACCCCTCCACTTT. Encoded protein: CASSVDGAYNSPLHF. Supplemented by reference TRBV9 and TRBJ1-6, the full variable domain reads DSGVTQTPKHLITATGQRVTLRCSPRSGDLSVYWYQQSLDQGLQFLIQYYNGEERAKGNILERFSAQQFPDLHSELNLSSLELGDSALYFCASSVDGAYNSPLHFGNGTRLTVT.

Of note for this clone: The identical CDR3 is also encoded by other nucleotide sequences in the sample. The chain combines TRBV6-5 with TRBJ1-2; D perhaps matches TRBD1 (6 bases). From germline, CDR1 is MNHEY and CDR2 SVGAGI. The CDR3 consists of 13 residues. Between the trimmed V and J ends, which lost 5 bases and 4 bases, there was a span of 11 bases. The CDR3 coding sequence is TGTGCCAGCAGTCCGACAGGAAGCTATGGCTACACCTTC. Protein product: CASSPTGSYGYTF.

This clone came up a few times. This chain uses TRBV15 with TRBJ1-4, with 7 bases fitting TRBD1. V shed 0 bases, J shed 0 bases, and the junction held 10 bases outside the gene matches. The germline gives CDR1 LNHNV, CDR2 YYDKDF (reference sequence). The CDR3 is made up of 19 amino acids. CDR3 loop: CATSRDPGQTFATNEKLFF. CDR3 sequence (DNA): TGTGCCACCAGCAGAGACCCGGGACAGACTTTTGCAACTAATGAAAAACTGTTTTTT.

The chain recombines TRBV25-1 with TRBJ1-4; perhaps TRBD1 as D (5 bases). Germline V gene data show CDR1 as MGHDK and CDR2 as SYGVNS. The V gene lost 7 bases and the J gene lost 8 bases, with 14 bases spanning the gap. This CDR3 is 13 amino acids long. Here the CDR3 reads CASTLTGGEKLFF. The DNA of the CDR3 is TGTGCCAGCACCCTTACTGGGGGGGAAAAACTGTTTTTT.

The rearrangement uses TRBV6-5 and TRBJ1-4; the D is unclear. V lost 6 bases and J lost 4, with 9 bases in between. The V gene's germline CDR1 is MNHEY and CDR2 SVGAGI. The length of the CDR3 is 13 residues. The CDR3 sequence: CASRTALNEKLFF. DNA for the CDR3: TGTGCCAGCAGAACAGCCCTTAATGAAAAACTGTTTTTT.

The CDR3 sequence: CASSFGLNQPQHF. CDR3 in DNA: TGTGCCAGCAGTTTTGGGCTCAACCAGCCCCAGCATTTT. V usage is TRBV28 and J usage is TRBJ1-5, with unresolved D. Germline assignment: CDR1 MDHEN and CDR2 SYDVKM. The CDR3 is 13 amino acids. V lost 3 bases to trimming and J lost 7 bases, with 10 bases between them.

This rearrangement joins TRBV10-2 to TRBJ1-1; no firm D call. The germline V and J ends were trimmed by 10 bases and 0 bases, with 12 bases remaining between them. Per the germline V gene, CDR1 is WSHSY and CDR2 is SAAADI. The CDR3 totals 13 residues. CDR3 residues: CATARGMNTEAFF. CDR3 DNA sequence: TGCGCCACCGCCCGGGGTATGAACACTGAAGCTTTCTTT.

The rearrangement uses TRBV11-3 and TRBJ1-1; TRBD1 aligns across 11 bases. Germline CDR1 SGHNT, CDR2 YENEEA. V shed 5 bases and J 0 bases; nucleotides not matched to a gene: 5. This CDR3 is built from 16 residues. The CDR3 bases are TGTGCCAGCAGCCTCCGGGACAGGGGGTTGAACACTGAAGCTTTCTTT. Encoded protein: CASSLRDRGLNTEAFF.

CDR3 sequence: CASSPTSGETDTQYF. In DNA, the CDR3 is TGTGCCAGCTCACCGACTAGCGGGGAGACAGATACGCAGTATTTT. The chain is built from TRBV18 and TRBJ2-3; 11 positions match TRBD2. Germline-derived CDR1 and CDR2 are KGHSH and LQKENI. Trimming cost V 3 bases and J 3 bases; bases outside gene matches: 2. This CDR3 is built from 15 residues. Variable domain in full (rest from reference TRBV18 and TRBJ2-3): NAGVMQNPRHLVRRRGQEARLRCSPMKGHSHVYWYRQLPEEGLKFMVYLQKENIIDESGMPKERFSAEFPKEGPSILRIQQVVRGDSAAYFCASSPTSGETDTQYFGPGTRLTVL.

The V and J genes are TRBV3-1 (or the pseudogene TRBV3-2) and TRBJ2-5, with 8 bases aligning to TRBD2. Trimming removed 0 bases from V and 4 bases from J; junction bases left unmatched: 4. Germline values: CDR1 LGHDT, CDR2 YNNKEL (reference sequence). The CDR3 has 15 amino acids. CDR3 sequence: CASSQERGGRETQYF. As DNA, the CDR3 is TGTGCCAGCAGCCAAGAACGGGGGGGCCGAGAGACCCAGTACTTC.

This rearrangement joins TRBV18 to TRBJ2-7, with 7 bases lining up with TRBD1. The CDR3 covers 12 residues. J gave up 6 bases and V 3 bases, and 2 bases lay outside the gene matches. CDR1 and CDR2 (germline): KGHSH, LQKENI. The chain's CDR3 is CASSPSGGEQYF. In DNA, the CDR3 is TGTGCCAGCTCACCTTCAGGGGGCGAGCAGTACTTC.

This clone occurred a few times. The CDR3 region is CASSLFRTDQPQHF. CDR3 nucleotides: TGTGCCAGCAGCTTATTCAGAACCGATCAGCCCCAGCATTTT. J is TRBJ1-5 and V is TRBV7-2; D is undetermined. Germline values: CDR1 SGHTA, CDR2 FQGNSA. The CDR3 consists of 14 residues. The V end was cut by 2 bases, the J end by 5 bases, with 10 bases between.

A single count supports this clone. The CDR3 here is CASSEWLWREQDTEAFF. DNA for the CDR3: TGTGCCAGCAGTGAGTGGTTATGGAGGGAACAGGACACTGAAGCTTTCTTT. The rearrangement joins TRBV6-1 to TRBJ1-1; a possible D gene is TRBD1 (5 bases). V lost 3 bases, J lost 3 bases, and 20 bases lay in between. The CDR3 has 17 residues. Per the germline V gene, CDR1 is MNHNS and CDR2 is SASEGT.

The rearrangement uses TRBV18 and TRBJ2-7; 10 positions agree with TRBD2. In germline, CDR1 is KGHSH, CDR2 LQKENI. V shed 3 bases and J 4 bases; nucleotides not matched to a gene: 9. The CDR3 is made up of 16 amino acids. The CDR3 coding sequence is TGTGCCAGCTCACCCCAAGGGACTAGCGCGGGATACGAGCAGTACTTC. This gives the protein CASSPQGTSAGYEQYF.

The chain uses TRBV3-1 (or the pseudogene TRBV3-2) and TRBJ1-2; D is possibly TRBD1 (6 bases). Trimming took 4 bases from V and 7 from J, leaving 22 bases between them. There are 16 residues in the CDR3. The germline V gene has CDR1 LGHDT and CDR2 YNNKEL (reference sequence). The CDR3 region is CASSLRGGASVGGYTF. DNA for the CDR3: TGTGCCAGCAGCCTAAGGGGGGGCGCGAGTGTAGGTGGCTACACCTTC.

The chain links TRBV27 to TRBJ1-1, with a tentative D call TRBD1 (6 bases). The ends were cut back, 4 bases at V and 4 bases at J, with 13 bases in the middle. CDR1 MNHEY and CDR2 SMNVEV come from the germline V gene (reference sequence). CDR3 length: 14 residues. The CDR3 DNA reads as TGTGCCAGCAGTTCCTCAGGGGTGAGCACTGAAGCTTTCTTT. The encoded protein is CASSSSGVSTEAFF.

This rearrangement joins TRBV19 to TRBJ2-1, with TRBD2 identical over 11 bases. This CDR3 spans 16 amino acids. Germline CDR1 and CDR2: LNHDA and SQIVND (reference sequence). J gave up 7 bases and V 4 bases, and 9 bases lay outside the gene matches. CDR3 loop: CASSTTSGGPGNEQFF. DNA for the CDR3: TGTGCCAGTAGTACCACTAGCGGGGGACCCGGGAATGAGCAGTTCTTC.

The chain recombines TRBV5-1 with TRBJ1-1; 11 positions agree with TRBD1. Trimming removed 4 bases from V and 0 bases from J; junction bases left unmatched: 8. CDR3 length: 17 amino acids. Looked up from germline, CDR1 is SGHRS and CDR2 is YFSETQ. In nucleotides, the CDR3 is TGCGCCAGCAGCCGGGGACAGGGGGGTCGACTGAACACTGAAGCTTTCTTT. Translated, it gives CASSRGQGGRLNTEAFF. The whole variable domain, filled in from reference TRBV5-1 and TRBJ1-1, reads KAGVTQTPRYLIKTRGQQVTLSCSPISGHRSVSWYQQTPGQGLQFLFEYFSETQRNKGNFPGRFSGRQFSNSRSEMNVSTLELGDSALYLCASSRGQGGRLNTEAFFGQGTRLTVV.

This chain joins TRBV6-5 and TRBJ2-7, with D unresolved. CDR3 length: 16 residues. V dropped 0 bases and J dropped 5 bases, with 17 bases sitting between them. CDR1 is MNHEY and CDR2 is SVGAGI in the germline V gene. This CDR3 reads CASSYSATALSNEQYF. CDR3 coding DNA: TGTGCCAGCAGTTACTCTGCTACAGCCTTGTCGAACGAGCAGTACTTC.

This chain connects TRBV6-4 to TRBJ1-1; D is undetermined. Trimming stripped 8 bases from V and 10 bases from J, with 14 bases between. The germline V gene has CDR1 MRHNA and CDR2 SNTAGT. The CDR3 totals 11 residues. This CDR3 reads CASPPPRGAFF. As DNA, the CDR3 is TGTGCCAGCCCCCCCCCTCGGGGAGCTTTCTTT.

This chain uses TRBV15 with TRBJ1-1; TRBD1 aligns across 8 bases. Germline CDR1 is LNHNV and CDR2 is YYDKDF (reference sequence). The ends lost 5 bases at V and 3 bases at J; junction bases unmatched: 5. This CDR3 region has 14 residues. This CDR3 reads CATSEQGGDTEAFF. The DNA for the CDR3 is TGTGCCACCAGCGAACAGGGGGGGGACACTGAAGCTTTCTTT.

The chain links TRBV5-1 to TRBJ2-2, with a possible D match to TRBD1 (5 bases). V lost 3 bases and J lost 7, with 13 bases in between. Germline CDR1 is SGHRS and CDR2 is YFSETQ. The CDR3 runs to 14 residues. This chain's CDR3 is CASSSNQGIGELFF. Here the CDR3 DNA reads TGCGCCAGCAGCTCGAATCAGGGTATCGGGGAGCTGTTTTTT.

V and J are TRBV10-3 and TRBJ2-5; D gene uncertain. This CDR3 comprises 12 residues. CDR1 is ENHRY and CDR2 is SYGVKD in the germline V gene. The V end lost 1 base, the J end lost 2 bases, and 2 bases lay between the germline ends. In nucleotides, the CDR3 is TGTGCCATCAGTGAGTTACAAGAGACCCAGTACTTC. Residues: CAISELQETQYF.

For this clone: Other DNA sequences in this sample translate to the same CDR3. The chain has TRBV5-4 and TRBJ2-5, with a tentative D call TRBD2 (6 bases). The ends were cut back, 0 bases at V and 2 bases at J, with 8 bases in the middle. The CDR3 contains 14 residues. Per germline, CDR1 SGHNT and CDR2 YYREEE (reference sequence). Here the CDR3 DNA reads TGTGCCAGCAGCTTGGTGGGAGGACAAGAGACCCAGTACTTC. Its translation is CASSLVGGQETQYF. The entire variable domain, with the rest obtained from reference TRBV5-4 and TRBJ2-5, is as follows: ETGVTQSPTHLIKTRGQQVTLRCSSQSGHNTVSWYQQALGQGPQFIFQYYREEENGRGNFPPRFSGLQFPNYSSELNVNALELDDSALYLCASSLVGGQETQYFGPGTRLLVL.

This rearrangement joins TRBV7-2 to TRBJ1-4; 9 bases are shared with TRBD1. The CDR3 loop spans 15 amino acids. Losses at the gene ends were 6 bases for V and 8 bases for J; bases not matched to a gene: 10. Per germline, CDR1 SGHTA and CDR2 FQGNSA. The CDR3 loop is CASSSQGALGEKLFF. CDR3 nucleotide sequence: TGTGCCAGCAGTTCACAGGGGGCGCTTGGGGAAAAACTGTTTTTT.

J is TRBJ1-5 and V is TRBV27; no firm D call. This CDR3 has 17 amino acids. The V end was cut by 2 bases, the J end by 0 bases, with 14 bases between. Germline V gene sequence: CDR1 MNHEY, CDR2 SMNVEV (reference sequence). The CDR3 reads CASSLANPRYSNQPQHF. CDR3 DNA: TGTGCCAGCAGTTTAGCAAATCCCAGATATAGCAATCAGCCCCAGCATTTT.